This TCR beta chain was captured in a study of blood T cells in healthy people across ages (dated by TCRdb to the mid-2010s). A note on the overall study: In model experiments, roughly one uniquely barcoded TCR beta cDNA molecule per two T cells was captured by template switching. For two donors (one aged 18 to 30 and one aged 80 or older), the study analyzed two additional independent replicas of 1 million unique cDNA reads from the same blood draw. To avoid experimental bias, donors of different ages were randomly spread across the sequencing lanes. Using deep sequencing normalized with unique cDNA molecular identifiers, the study measured how TCR beta repertoire diversity changes with age. Donors were grouped into four age groups: young (average approximately 15 years), middle-aged (approximately 41), aged (around 56) and long-lived (approximately 82). General findings and caveats noted by the study authors: Estimates of total diversity based on one million sequenced T cells were regarded as lower bounds and as underestimates. As age increased, observed TCR beta diversity per million T cells dropped in a roughly linear way, and a significant reduction was already evident by age 40. Because profiling used bulk unsorted PBMCs, naive and antigen-experienced compartments could not be compared conclusively. Because donor CMV infection status was unknown, age-related changes in expanded clonotypes were potentially confounded. Observed TCR beta diversity correlated strongly with the percentage of naive T cells measured by flow cytometry. Compared with the aged group, the long-lived group had more naive CD4+ T cells, fewer expanded clones and increased TCR diversity, suggesting age selection.

The cysteine opens and the phenylalanine closes a CDR3 of 15 amino acids. Of all the DNA, just the CDR3 is kept, 45 bases in frame from base 1. V gives up 3 bases and J gives up 0 bases, and the segment between their germline ends measures 9 bases. Based on the germline V gene (reference sequence), the CDR1 and CDR2 sequences are DFQATT and SNEGSKA. Remarks on this clonotype: Its specific antigen is unknown. No clone much larger than this one lies a single base away; base qualities are absent.

Library preparation used 5' RACE. The sequencer was an Illumina HiSeq 2500. The second PCR ran for about 6 to 11 cycles and used a J-beta primer mix along with a sample-barcoded 5' primer. Each TCR beta cDNA molecule received a unique molecular identifier from a template-switch 5' adaptor carrying 12 random nucleotides. Each sample yielded at least 2.5 million CDR3-containing paired-end reads. First-strand cDNA was synthesized from all RNA with the Mint cDNA synthesis kit, primed by a TRBC-specific oligonucleotide. After uracil-DNA glycosylase treatment, a first 18-cycle PCR used universal primers M1SS and BC2_uni_R on all cDNA. On the study's bioinformatics: For normalization, 1 million high-quality reads were randomly selected from each sample, with every read carrying a distinct molecular identifier. Instead of being binned into consensus sequences, reads with shared molecular identifiers were discarded. MiTCR, set to a Q25 quality threshold and the strictest error-elimination algorithm, was used for CDR3 identification, clonotype clustering and error correction. A nonparametric unseen species model using Euler transformation provided a lower-bound estimate of total TCR beta diversity. TCRdb itself trimmed the public reads at Q25 with fastp, ran MiXCR and retained productive beta chains. For every CDR3 protein sequence, its rows merge into one entry that carries the most common genes and DNA. The V and J calls were not made by the authors but by TCRdb's processing. The sample has about 2 million distinct CDR3 sequences on record, 49% of them singletons. The top ten constitute less than 2.5% of the sample.

The donors were roughly 39 Caucasian individuals from Russia, aged roughly 6 to 90 years, who were systemically healthy. Approximately 9 milliliters of peripheral blood were collected from each donor into EDTA-treated Vacutainer tubes. PBMCs were isolated by Ficoll-Paque density-gradient centrifugation, with at least 6.5 million obtained per sample. Trizol reagent was used to extract total RNA from the PBMCs, yielding at least 5.5 micrograms per sample. For every donor, an aliquot of PBMCs went through flow cytometry to measure the percentages of naive CD45RAhigh/CD27high T cells. The receptor comes from a woman aged 35 to 49 in good health. The sample comprised blood. The chain uses TRBV20-1 and TRBJ2-6; the D gene is unclear. CDR3 protein: CSASRGPSGANVLTF. The DNA is as follows: TGCAGTGCTAGTAGAGGCCCCTCTGGGGCCAACGTCCTGACTTTC.